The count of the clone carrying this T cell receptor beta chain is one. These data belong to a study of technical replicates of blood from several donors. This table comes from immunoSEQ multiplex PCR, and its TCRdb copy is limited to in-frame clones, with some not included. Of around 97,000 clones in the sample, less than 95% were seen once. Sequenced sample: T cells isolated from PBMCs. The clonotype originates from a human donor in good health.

CDR3 region: CASSLQGNEQYF. In nucleotides, the CDR3 is TGTGCCAGCAGTTTACAGGGAAACGAGCAGTACTTC. The V and J genes are TRBV28 and TRBJ2-7; TRBD1 might be the D (5 bases). V lost 2 bases, J lost 5 bases, and 7 bases lay in between. CDR1 and CDR2 (germline): MDHEN, SYDVKM. The CDR3 totals 12 residues. Variable domain in full (rest from reference TRBV28 and TRBJ2-7): DVKVTQSSRYLVKRTGEKVFLECVQDMDHENMFWYRQDPGLGLRLIYFSYDVKMKEKGDIPEGYSVSREKKERFSLILESASTNQTSMYLCASSLQGNEQYFGPGTRLTVT.